This TCR beta chain stems from a study of CD8+ T cells in alopecia areata. The overall study: Spontaneously alopecic C3H/HeJ graft donors, roughly 6-13 months old, gave skin to roughly 6-10-week-old female C3H/HeJ mice.

J lost 3 bases, V lost 2 bases, and 0 bases had no gene match. The germline gives CDR1 NNHDY, CDR2 SYVADS. The CDR3 runs to 13 residues. This clone has only a few counts. What it binds is not known. Any gene name here is a mouse gene name. Read coverage stops 4 residues before the CDR3 terminus; the germline J gene supplies the remainder. Other DNA sequences in the sample encode the same CDR3. Notes on the study in general: Sequences from scalp samples also cover resident alphabeta T cells of normal skin. Mice showed clearer TCR sharing than patients did, a gap that was possibly HLA-related. Clonality was higher in lesional than normal scalp, especially in alopecia totalis/universalis.

It was cDNA, reverse transcribed from extracted RNA, that served as the sequencing template. Repertoires were generated with immunoSEQ multiplex PCR, while TCRdb's copy carries only in-frame clones and drops some. The sample contains about 300,000 clones, none of them singletons. The sorting of pooled cutaneous lymph node cells relied on CD4, CD8alpha, NKG2D, NKG2ACE and other markers. This receptor was taken from a C3H/HeJ mouse with alopecia areata. For this mouse line, the MHC haplotype is H2-k. The specimen was CD4+ T cells sorted from a lymph node. The chain links TRBV13-3 to TRBJ2-4, with TRBD1 matching 7 bases. CDR3 amino acids: CASSETGQNTLYF. CDR3 bases read: TGTGCCAGCAGTGAGACAGGGCAAAAC.